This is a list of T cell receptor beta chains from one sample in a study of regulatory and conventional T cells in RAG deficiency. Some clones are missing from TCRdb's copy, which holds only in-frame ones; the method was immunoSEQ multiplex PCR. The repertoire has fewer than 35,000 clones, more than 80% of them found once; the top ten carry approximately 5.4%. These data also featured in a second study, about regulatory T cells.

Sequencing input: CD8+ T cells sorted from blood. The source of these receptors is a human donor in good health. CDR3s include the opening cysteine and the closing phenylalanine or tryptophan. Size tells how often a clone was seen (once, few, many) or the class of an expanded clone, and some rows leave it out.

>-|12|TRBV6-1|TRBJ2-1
CASSVGYNEQFF
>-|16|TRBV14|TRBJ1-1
CASSHLPDRGNTEAFF
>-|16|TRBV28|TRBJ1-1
CASSTLTGRSGTEAFF
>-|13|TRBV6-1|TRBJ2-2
CAISLGGTGELFF
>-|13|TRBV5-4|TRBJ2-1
CASYPGLSDEQFF
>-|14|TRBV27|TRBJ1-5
CASSITGAGQPQHF
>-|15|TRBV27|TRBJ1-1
CASSLTQGWNTEAFF
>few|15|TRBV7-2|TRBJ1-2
CASSEGGGQGNGYTF
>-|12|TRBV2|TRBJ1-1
CASRRDRTEAFF
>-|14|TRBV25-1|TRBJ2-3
CASSDQDTTDTQYF
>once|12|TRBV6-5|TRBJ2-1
CASSYSGGEQFF
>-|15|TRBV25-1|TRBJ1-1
CASSGPGNMNTEAFF
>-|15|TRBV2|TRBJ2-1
CASSETTRSYNEQFF
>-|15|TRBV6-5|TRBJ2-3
CASSPGTGATDTQYF
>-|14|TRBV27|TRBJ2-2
CASSIRQVNRELFF
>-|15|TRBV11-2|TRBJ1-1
CASSLVDRSGSEAFF
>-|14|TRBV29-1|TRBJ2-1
CSVEDRLGYNEQFF
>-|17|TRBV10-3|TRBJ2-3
CAIGGSSGSEVMDTQYF
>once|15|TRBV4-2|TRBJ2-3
CASSQDSGGADMQYF
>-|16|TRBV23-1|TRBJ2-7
CASSPRIQNLGYEQYF
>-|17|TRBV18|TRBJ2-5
CASSPVGSDSHLETQYF
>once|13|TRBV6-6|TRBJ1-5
CASSYSGGSTPHF
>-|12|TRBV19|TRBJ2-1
CASSIGGNEQFF
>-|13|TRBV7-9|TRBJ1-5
CASSLGGVQPQHF
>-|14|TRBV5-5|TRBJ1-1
CASSLGQTNTEAFF
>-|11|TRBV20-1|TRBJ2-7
CSARGGYEQYF
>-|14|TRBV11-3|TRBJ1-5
CASSLEGGNQPQHF
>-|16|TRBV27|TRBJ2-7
CASSLSSSGSSYEQYF
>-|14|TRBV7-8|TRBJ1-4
CASSLRAENEKLFF